This T cell receptor (beta chain) was documented in a study of blood T cell repertoires in COVID-19. The authors' processing: Counts of nucleated cells, estimated from reference gene primer amplification, were obtained. Using immunoSEQ multiplex PCR, the repertoire was profiled, and TCRdb retains in-frame clones only, with some absent. The DNA gave D and trimming, while V, J and clone size come from that table. The sample contains just over 300,000 clones, approximately 91% of which appear only once. This TCR was recovered from a woman aged 40 to 50 who had recovered from COVID-19. The sequencing sample was made of PBMCs or T cells enriched from blood (not recorded which).

CDR3 loop: CSAEHGELFF. In nucleotides, the CDR3 is TGCTCCGCGGAGCATGGGGAGCTGTTTTTT. The chain recombines TRBV29-1 with TRBJ2-2; unclear D gene. CDR1 and CDR2 (germline): SQVTM, ANQGSEA. This CDR3 is 10 amino acids long.